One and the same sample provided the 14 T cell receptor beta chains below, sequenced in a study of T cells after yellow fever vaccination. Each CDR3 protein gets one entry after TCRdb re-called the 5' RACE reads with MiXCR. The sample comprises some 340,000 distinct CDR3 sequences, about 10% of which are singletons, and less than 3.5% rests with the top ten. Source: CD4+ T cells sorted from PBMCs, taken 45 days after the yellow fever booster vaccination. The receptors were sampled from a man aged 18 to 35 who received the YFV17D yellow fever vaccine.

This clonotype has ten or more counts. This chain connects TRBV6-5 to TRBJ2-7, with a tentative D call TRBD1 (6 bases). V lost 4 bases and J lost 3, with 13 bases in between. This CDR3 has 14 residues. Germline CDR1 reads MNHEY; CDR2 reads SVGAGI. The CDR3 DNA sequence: TGTGCCAGCAGTTCCAACAGGGAGTTCTACGAGCAGTACTTC. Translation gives CASSSNREFYEQYF.

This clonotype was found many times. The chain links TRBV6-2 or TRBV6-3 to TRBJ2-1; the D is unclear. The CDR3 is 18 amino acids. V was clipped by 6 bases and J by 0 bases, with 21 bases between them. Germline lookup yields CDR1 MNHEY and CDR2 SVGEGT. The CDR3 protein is CASSPLPTGKSSYNEQFF. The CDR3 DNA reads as TGTGCCAGCAGCCCCCTCCCGACTGGAAAGAGCTCCTACAATGAGCAGTTCTTC.

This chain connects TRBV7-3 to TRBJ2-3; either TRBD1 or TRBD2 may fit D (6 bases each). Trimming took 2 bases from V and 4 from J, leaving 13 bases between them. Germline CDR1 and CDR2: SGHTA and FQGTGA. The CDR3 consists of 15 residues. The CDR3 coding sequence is TGTGCCAGCAGCTTAGGTGGGGGGCGATCAGATACGCAGTATTTT. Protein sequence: CASSLGGGRSDTQYF. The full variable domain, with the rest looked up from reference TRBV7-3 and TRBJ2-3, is GAGVSQTPSNKVTEKGKYVELRCDPISGHTALYWYRQSLGQGPEFLIYFQGTGAADDSGLPNDRFFAVRPEGSVSTLKIQRTERGDSAVYLCASSLGGGRSDTQYFGPGTRLTVL.

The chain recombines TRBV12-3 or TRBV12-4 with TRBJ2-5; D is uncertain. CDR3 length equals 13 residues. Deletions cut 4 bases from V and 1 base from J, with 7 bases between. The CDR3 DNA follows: TGTGCCAGCAGTTGGGGAACCCAAGAGACCCAGTACTTC. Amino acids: CASSWGTQETQYF.

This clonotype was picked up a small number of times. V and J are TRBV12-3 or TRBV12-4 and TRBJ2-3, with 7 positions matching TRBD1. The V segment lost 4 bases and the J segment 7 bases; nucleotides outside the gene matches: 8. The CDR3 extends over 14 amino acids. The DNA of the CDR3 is TGTGCCAGCAGTTCCTCTAGACAGGGCAATACGCAGTATTTT. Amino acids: CASSSSRQGNTQYF.

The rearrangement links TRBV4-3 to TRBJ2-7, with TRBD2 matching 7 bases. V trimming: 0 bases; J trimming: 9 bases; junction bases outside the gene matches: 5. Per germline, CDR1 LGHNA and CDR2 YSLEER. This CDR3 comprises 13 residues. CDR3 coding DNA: TGCGCCAGCAGCCAAGAGTCGGGGAGGGGGCAGTACTTC. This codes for CASSQESGRGQYF.

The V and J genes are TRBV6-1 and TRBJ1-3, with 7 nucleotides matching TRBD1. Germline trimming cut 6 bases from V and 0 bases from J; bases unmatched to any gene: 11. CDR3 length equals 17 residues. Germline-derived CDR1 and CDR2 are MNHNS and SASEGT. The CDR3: CASRTTGTVYSGNTIYF. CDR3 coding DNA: TGTGCCAGCAGGACTACCGGGACAGTATACTCTGGAAACACCATATATTTT.

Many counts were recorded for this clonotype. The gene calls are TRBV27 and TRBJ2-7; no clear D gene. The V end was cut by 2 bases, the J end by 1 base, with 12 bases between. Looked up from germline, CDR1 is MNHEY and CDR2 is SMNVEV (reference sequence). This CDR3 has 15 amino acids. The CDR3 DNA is TGTGCCAGCAGTTTAGCGGCAGTAGGGTCCTACGAGCAGTACTTC. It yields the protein CASSLAAVGSYEQYF.

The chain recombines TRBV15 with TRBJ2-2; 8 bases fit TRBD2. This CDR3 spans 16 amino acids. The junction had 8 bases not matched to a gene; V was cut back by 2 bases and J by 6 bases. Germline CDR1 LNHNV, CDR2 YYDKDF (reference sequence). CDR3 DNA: TGTGCCACCAGCAGAACCCACGGGGGGGCCTCCGGGGAGCTGTTTTTT. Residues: CATSRTHGGASGELFF.

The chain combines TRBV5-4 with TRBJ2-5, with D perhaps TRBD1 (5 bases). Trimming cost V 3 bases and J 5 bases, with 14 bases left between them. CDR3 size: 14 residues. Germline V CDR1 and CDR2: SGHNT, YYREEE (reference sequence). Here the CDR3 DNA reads TGTGCCAGCAGCTCAGTCGTTGGGGCGGAGACCCAGTACTTC. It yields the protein CASSSVVGAETQYF. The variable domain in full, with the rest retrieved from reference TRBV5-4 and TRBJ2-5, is ETGVTQSPTHLIKTRGQQVTLRCSSQSGHNTVSWYQQALGQGPQFIFQYYREEENGRGNFPPRFSGLQFPNYSSELNVNALELDDSALYLCASSSVVGAETQYFGPGTRLLVL.

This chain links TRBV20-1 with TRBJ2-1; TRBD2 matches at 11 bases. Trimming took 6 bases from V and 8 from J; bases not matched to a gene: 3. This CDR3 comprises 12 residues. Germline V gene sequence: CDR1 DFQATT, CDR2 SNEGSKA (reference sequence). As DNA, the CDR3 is TGCAGTGCCCCGACTAGCGGGGATGAGCAGTTCTTC. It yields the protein CSAPTSGDEQFF.

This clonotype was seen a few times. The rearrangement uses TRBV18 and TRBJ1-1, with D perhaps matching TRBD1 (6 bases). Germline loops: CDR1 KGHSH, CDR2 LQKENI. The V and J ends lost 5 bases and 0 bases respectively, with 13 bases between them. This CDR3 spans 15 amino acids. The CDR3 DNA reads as TGTGCCAGCTCAGAACAGGGTTACCTGAACACTGAAGCTTTCTTT. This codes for CASSEQGYLNTEAFF. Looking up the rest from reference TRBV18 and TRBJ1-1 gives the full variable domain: NAGVMQNPRHLVRRRGQEARLRCSPMKGHSHVYWYRQLPEEGLKFMVYLQKENIIDESGMPKERFSAEFPKEGPSILRIQQVVRGDSAAYFCASSEQGYLNTEAFFGQGTRLTVV.

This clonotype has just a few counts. The CDR3 sequence is CASSLAGGKTQYF. Written as DNA, the CDR3 is TGTGCCAGCAGTTTGGCCGGGGGGAAGACCCAGTACTTC. The gene calls are TRBV12-3 or TRBV12-4 and TRBJ2-5, with 7 bases identical to TRBD2. This CDR3 is 13 amino acids long. V was clipped by 3 bases and J by 6 bases; unmatched bases: 4.

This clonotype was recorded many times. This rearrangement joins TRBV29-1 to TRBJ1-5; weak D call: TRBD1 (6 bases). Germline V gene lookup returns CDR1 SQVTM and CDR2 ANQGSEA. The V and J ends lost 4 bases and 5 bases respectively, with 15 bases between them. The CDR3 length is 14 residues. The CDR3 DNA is TGCAGCGTTGCTGAGACAGGAAAAGATCAGCCCCAGCATTTT. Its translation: CSVAETGKDQPQHF.